These T cell receptor beta chains were read from a single sample in a study of T-cell reconstitution after alpha-beta-depleted transplantation in children. From the PCR reads, TCRdb called clonotypes with MiXCR, one entry per CDR3 protein. Found here are more than 400,000 distinct CDR3 sequences, 9.5% to 12% of them singletons; the top ten hold 12% to 15%. The input for sequencing was PBMCs, mostly from graft donor cells, taken 180 days after TCRalphabeta/CD19-depleted stem cell transplant. The receptors were gathered from a female patient aged 2-9 years who had a stem cell transplant for aplastic anemia, so the T cells may come from the graft donor. Each CDR3 is given with its conserved first and last residue. D genes are given only for firm matches.

V: TRBV12-3/TRBV12-4
J: TRBJ2-5
D: -
CDR3: CASTSKGFGETQYF

V: TRBV21-1
J: TRBJ2-5
D: -
CDR3: CASSGGLEILQETQYF

V: TRBV6-2/TRBV6-3
J: TRBJ2-7
D: TRBD1
CDR3: CASTQTGERYEQYF

V: TRBV6-5
J: TRBJ2-7
D: -
CDR3: CASSLPGAEQYF

V: TRBV9
J: TRBJ1-1
D: -
CDR3: CASSVVTATEAFF

V: TRBV25-1
J: TRBJ2-1
D: -
CDR3: CASSESWDWPLNEQFF

V: TRBV25-1
J: TRBJ2-1
D: TRBD2
CDR3: CASSDGRHNEQFF

V: TRBV11-3
J: TRBJ2-6
D: TRBD1
CDR3: CASSARDSPSGANVLTF

V: TRBV6-5
J: TRBJ2-2
D: TRBD2
CDR3: CASSYCKRENTGELFF

V: TRBV5-1
J: TRBJ2-5
D: -
CDR3: CASAALGQETQYF

V: TRBV14
J: TRBJ1-1
D: -
CDR3: CASSHRNTEAFF

V: TRBV7-2
J: TRBJ2-7
D: -
CDR3: CASSLAQWEQYF

V: TRBV28
J: TRBJ1-6
D: -
CDR3: CASSTPGSPLHF

V: TRBV20-1
J: TRBJ2-7
D: TRBD2
CDR3: CSAGTSGLTYEQYF

V: TRBV28
J: TRBJ1-1
D: TRBD1
CDR3: CASSRYRGALNTEAFF

V: TRBV7-2
J: TRBJ1-1
D: TRBD1
CDR3: CASSLGGPGTGVVAFF

V: TRBV15
J: TRBJ2-7
D: -
CDR3: CATSRDLFYEQYF

V: TRBV5-1
J: TRBJ1-6
D: TRBD1
CDR3: CASSLGQGGNSPLHF

V: TRBV5-8
J: TRBJ2-1
D: -
CDR3: CASSFTGGDPYNEQFF

V: TRBV6-5
J: TRBJ2-6
D: TRBD1
CDR3: CASIWTGDSGANVLTF

V: TRBV9
J: TRBJ2-1
D: TRBD2
CDR3: CASSVGTSGGYNEQFF

V: TRBV29-1
J: TRBJ2-5
D: -
CDR3: CSATGTLRETQYF

V: TRBV7-9
J: TRBJ2-4
D: TRBD1
CDR3: CASTNSDRHIAKNIQYF

V: TRBV5-1
J: TRBJ2-5
D: -
CDR3: CASSWPWMGGTMETQYF

V: TRBV29-1
J: TRBJ2-1
D: TRBD1
CDR3: CSVGGTGYNEQFF

V: TRBV27
J: TRBJ2-3
D: -
CDR3: CASSLGLKADTQYF

V: TRBV9
J: TRBJ2-5
D: -
CDR3: CASSMPLVGGETQYF

V: TRBV5-1
J: TRBJ2-7
D: -
CDR3: CASSEGIAYEQYF

V: TRBV7-9
J: TRBJ1-5
D: -
CDR3: CASSLFGGQGDQPQHF

V: TRBV9
J: TRBJ2-3
D: -
CDR3: CASSPKGLNPTDTQYF

V: TRBV7-9
J: TRBJ2-3
D: -
CDR3: CASSLAGVGDTQYF

V: TRBV7-7
J: TRBJ2-1
D: -
CDR3: CASSPLSGGRTNEQFF

V: TRBV9
J: TRBJ2-1
D: -
CDR3: CASSSNKDRLGNEQFF

V: TRBV9
J: TRBJ1-2
D: -
CDR3: CASSPGSYGYTF

V: TRBV29-1
J: TRBJ1-2
D: TRBD1
CDR3: CSVGGQDNYGYTF

V: TRBV28
J: TRBJ1-2
D: TRBD1
CDR3: CASSSGTGPVGDTF

V: TRBV29-1
J: TRBJ2-1
D: TRBD2
CDR3: CSVEDYGTGGQRDNEQFF

V: TRBV5-1
J: TRBJ2-3
D: TRBD2
CDR3: CASSSLAGGPEDTQYF

V: TRBV4-1
J: TRBJ1-2
D: -
CDR3: CASSQVPPDPDYGYTF

V: TRBV18
J: TRBJ1-5
D: -
CDR3: CASSPSRENQPQHF

V: TRBV7-6
J: TRBJ2-7
D: TRBD2
CDR3: CASSYGPSGPHEQYF

V: TRBV12-3/TRBV12-4
J: TRBJ2-6
D: -
CDR3: CASSPNPPGANVLTF

V: TRBV21-1
J: TRBJ1-3
D: -
CDR3: CASSKWGFPSGNTIYF

V: TRBV15
J: TRBJ2-7
D: -
CDR3: CATSRDPPGGISYEQYF

V: TRBV6-2/TRBV6-3
J: TRBJ2-1
D: -
CDR3: CASSMQGWGGYNEQFF

V: TRBV9
J: TRBJ1-3
D: -
CDR3: CASSVGSATRNTIYF

V: TRBV6-5
J: TRBJ2-1
D: -
CDR3: CASSYPGPWGEQFF

V: TRBV12-3/TRBV12-4
J: TRBJ2-1
D: TRBD2
CDR3: CASISGRPRSREQFF

V: TRBV20-1
J: TRBJ2-3
D: TRBD2
CDR3: CSARDWRESTDTQYF

V: TRBV20-1
J: TRBJ2-7
D: -
CDR3: CSAHERSPPVYF

V: TRBV7-6
J: TRBJ2-7
D: -
CDR3: CASSLAVFSYEQYF

V: TRBV7-8
J: TRBJ2-3
D: -
CDR3: CASSLEGFHRADTQYF

V: TRBV27
J: TRBJ1-2
D: -
CDR3: CASSPIRQVNYGYTF

V: TRBV6-2/TRBV6-3
J: TRBJ2-1
D: TRBD2
CDR3: CASSIEGLAVYNEQFF

V: TRBV2
J: TRBJ2-2
D: -
CDR3: CASRKSVAGTGELFF

V: TRBV5-1
J: TRBJ2-6
D: TRBD1
CDR3: CASSSHTGAYGANVLTF

V: TRBV12-3/TRBV12-4
J: TRBJ2-3
D: -
CDR3: CASSLISYPDTQYF

V: TRBV9
J: TRBJ2-3
D: -
CDR3: CASSVASAELHTQYF

V: TRBV12-3/TRBV12-4
J: TRBJ2-2
D: -
CDR3: CASSSWGEGELFF

V: TRBV6-1
J: TRBJ2-1
D: TRBD2
CDR3: CASSSGRRGNEQFF